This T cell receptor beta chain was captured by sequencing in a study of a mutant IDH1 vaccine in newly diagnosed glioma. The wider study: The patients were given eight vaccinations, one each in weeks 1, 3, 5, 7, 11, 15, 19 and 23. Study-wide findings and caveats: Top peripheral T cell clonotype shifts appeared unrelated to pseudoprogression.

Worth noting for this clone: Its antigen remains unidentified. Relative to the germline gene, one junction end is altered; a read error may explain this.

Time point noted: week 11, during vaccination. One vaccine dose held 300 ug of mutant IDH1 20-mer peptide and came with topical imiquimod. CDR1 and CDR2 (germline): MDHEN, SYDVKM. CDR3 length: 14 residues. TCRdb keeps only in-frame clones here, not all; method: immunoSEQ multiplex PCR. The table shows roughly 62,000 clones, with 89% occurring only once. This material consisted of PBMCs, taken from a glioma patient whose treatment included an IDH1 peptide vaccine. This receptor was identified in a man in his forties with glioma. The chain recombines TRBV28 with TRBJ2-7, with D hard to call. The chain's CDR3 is CASSPPTPSHEQYF. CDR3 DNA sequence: TGTGCCAGCAGTCCTCCTACACCCTCCCACGAGCAGTACTTC.